This record covers a single T cell receptor (beta chain). Clones were read by immunoSEQ multiplex PCR, and TCRdb kept only the in-frame ones, dropping some. Among approximately 50,000 clones listed, approximately 78% were seen once. The source of the sample is a study of blood T cell repertoires in COVID-19. On the study more broadly: COVID-19 samples, acute and convalescent, were from the United States, Italy and Spain. PBMCs, B-cell-depleted T cells, or T cells provided the cDNA or gDNA that made up the material.

Germline values: CDR1 SEHNR, CDR2 FQNEAQ (reference sequence). Trimming took 3 bases from V and 8 from J, leaving 10 bases between them. CDR3 length equals 12 residues. The sequenced material came from PBMCs or T cells enriched from blood (not recorded which). The TCR sequence derives from a woman between 50 and 59 years old with acute COVID-19. The chain links TRBV7-9 to TRBJ1-2; D remains unclear. The CDR3 region is CASSFGNMGYTF. The CDR3 DNA reads as TGTGCCAGCAGCTTCGGGAATATGGGCTACACCTTC.